These 18 T cell receptor beta chains came from one sample sequenced in a study of blood T cell repertoires in COVID-19. Profiled with immunoSEQ multiplex PCR; TCRdb holds only in-frame clones, not every one. The table shows about 20,000 clones, with 80% to 90% occurring only once. Sequencing was performed on peripheral blood. Source of these receptors: a human donor in a cohort sampled during active COVID-19.

The chain couples TRBV5-1 to TRBJ1-1; 8 nucleotides line up with TRBD1. The germline CDR1 and CDR2 sequences are SGHRS and YFSETQ. The CDR3 contains 14 residues. The ends lost 4 bases at V and 4 bases at J; junction bases unmatched: 6. CDR3 sequence (DNA): TGCGCCAGCAGCACAGGGGGGCGGGGCACTGAAGCTTTCTTT. Translated, it gives CASSTGGRGTEAFF.

The chain couples TRBV28 to TRBJ2-7; TRBD1 matches 8 bases. The CDR3 is 17 amino acids. Germline CDR1 is MDHEN and CDR2 is SYDVKM. V shed 1 base and J 1 base; nucleotides not matched to a gene: 9. The CDR3 loop is CASSLSATGARSYEQYF. The CDR3, as DNA: TGTGCCAGCAGTTTATCCGCGACAGGGGCGAGGTCCTACGAGCAGTACTTC. The full variable domain, completed using reference TRBV28 and TRBJ2-7, is DVKVTQSSRYLVKRTGEKVFLECVQDMDHENMFWYRQDPGLGLRLIYFSYDVKMKEKGDIPEGYSVSREKKERFSLILESASTNQTSMYLCASSLSATGARSYEQYFGPGTRLTVT.

The chain recombines TRBV10-1 with TRBJ1-6; no reliable D call. V was shortened by 6 bases and J by 7 bases, with 10 bases between the two germline ends. The CDR3 loop spans 13 amino acids. The germline V gene has CDR1 WNHNN and CDR2 SYGVQD (reference sequence). In nucleotides, the CDR3 is TGCGCCAGCAGATCGGGGTTCAATTCACCCCTCCACTTT. This sequence encodes CASRSGFNSPLHF.

The V gene is TRBV28, the J gene TRBJ1-2; no reliable D call. V was pared by 7 bases and J by 0 bases, with 15 bases between. Germline V gene lookup returns CDR1 MDHEN and CDR2 SYDVKM. The CDR3 is 15 residues long. The CDR3 DNA is TGTGCCAGCATCCCCGGGAGCGGGACTAACTATGGCTACACCTTC. This translates into CASIPGSGTNYGYTF.

The chain uses TRBV18 and TRBJ1-5; unclear D gene. V was pared by 3 bases and J by 6 bases, with 9 bases between. This CDR3 contains 13 residues. Per the germline V gene, CDR1 is KGHSH and CDR2 is LQKENI. This CDR3 is CASSPEESQPQHF. CDR3 sequence (DNA): TGTGCCAGCTCACCGGAGGAGAGTCAGCCCCAGCATTTT.

The chain carries TRBV19 and TRBJ2-2; maybe TRBD1 (5 bases). The germline CDR1 and CDR2 sequences are LNHDA and SQIVND (reference sequence). V was clipped by 6 bases and J by 0 bases, with 11 bases between them. The CDR3 is made up of 15 amino acids. CDR3: CASRGRGTNTGELFF. DNA of the CDR3: TGTGCCAGTAGGGGAAGGGGCACGAACACCGGGGAGCTGTTTTTT.

The chain recombines TRBV28 with TRBJ1-5; D is unclear. CDR1 is MDHEN and CDR2 is SYDVKM in the germline V gene. V was cut by 3 bases and J by 1 base, with 4 bases left in between. This CDR3 is 13 amino acids long. The CDR3 sequence is CASSLSSNQPQHF. DNA of the CDR3: TGTGCCAGCAGTTTGTCAAGCAATCAGCCCCAGCATTTT.

The gene calls are TRBV3-1 (or the pseudogene TRBV3-2) and TRBJ1-5; tentatively, D is TRBD1 (6 bases). V was clipped by 3 bases and J by 9 bases, with 15 bases between them. Germline CDR1 reads LGHDT; CDR2 reads YNNKEL (reference sequence). The CDR3 sequence is 14 residues long. The CDR3: CASSQQGSGAPQHF. The CDR3, as DNA: TGTGCCAGCAGCCAGCAGGGGTCCGGGGCGCCCCAGCATTTT.

J is TRBJ2-5 and V is TRBV6-1, with TRBD2 matching 14 bases. Per germline, CDR1 MNHNS and CDR2 SASEGT. This CDR3 has 16 amino acids. Losses at the gene ends were 4 bases for V and 6 bases for J; bases not matched to a gene: 7. In DNA form, the CDR3 reads TGTGCCAGCAGTGTGGGCGGGACTAGCGGGAGACAGACCCAGTACTTC. Protein: CASSVGGTSGRQTQYF.

The chain has TRBV3-1 (or the pseudogene TRBV3-2) and TRBJ2-2; 14 bases match TRBD2. V shed 7 bases, J shed 5 bases, and the junction held 3 bases outside the gene matches. Germline values: CDR1 LGHDT, CDR2 YNNKEL (reference sequence). The length of the CDR3 is 15 residues. For the CDR3, the DNA is TGTGCCAGCATAGGGACTAGCGGGAGAACCGGGGAGCTGTTTTTT. Amino acid sequence: CASIGTSGRTGELFF.

V gene TRBV5-1 combines with J gene TRBJ2-3; 12 nucleotides agree with TRBD2. Germline lookup yields CDR1 SGHRS and CDR2 YFSETQ. J lost 2 bases, V lost 3 bases, and 4 bases had no gene match. The CDR3 is 16 residues long. In nucleotides, the CDR3 is TGCGCCAGCAGCTACCGGACTAGCGGGAACACAGATACGCAGTATTTT. Translating it yields CASSYRTSGNTDTQYF.

The chain carries TRBV6-5 and TRBJ1-4, with a weak D call TRBD1 (6 bases). CDR1 is MNHEY, CDR2 SVGAGI, per germline. V was pared by 7 bases and J by 6 bases, with 15 bases between. The CDR3 runs 14 residues. The CDR3 DNA is TGTGCCAGCACCTTCGGACAGCGACATGAAAAACTGTTTTTT. This encodes CASTFGQRHEKLFF.

The genes are TRBV7-9 and TRBJ2-2; 16 positions agree with TRBD2. This CDR3 has 19 residues. Germline V lookup: CDR1 SEHNR, CDR2 FQNEAQ (reference sequence). Trimming cost V 2 bases and J 3 bases; bases outside gene matches: 6. The CDR3 coding sequence is TGTGCCAGCAGCTTAACCGGGACTAGCGGGAGGGCCGACACCGGGGAGCTGTTTTTT. This sequence encodes CASSLTGTSGRADTGELFF.

DNA of the CDR3: TGCGCCAGCAGCCGACAGGGTCGAACTGAAGCTTTCTTT. Translated, it gives CASSRQGRTEAFF. The rearrangement links TRBV5-1 to TRBJ1-1; TRBD1 matches 7 bases. This CDR3 is 13 amino acids long. V shed 4 bases, J shed 5 bases, and the junction held 5 bases outside the gene matches. Per germline, CDR1 SGHRS and CDR2 YFSETQ.

The chain uses TRBV6-1 and TRBJ1-6, with D perhaps TRBD1 (5 bases). CDR1 is MNHNS, CDR2 SASEGT, per germline. V dropped 1 base and J dropped 7 bases, with 8 bases sitting between them. The CDR3 extends over 14 amino acids. The CDR3 nucleotides are TGTGCCAGCAGTGAAGGGGGGGAGAATTCACCCCTCCACTTT. Translating gives CASSEGGENSPLHF.

The gene calls are TRBV2 and TRBJ2-5, with 9 bases matching TRBD2. This CDR3 has 16 residues. Germline V CDR1 and CDR2: SNHLY, FYNNEI. Unmatched junction bases numbered 8, after V lost 6 bases and J lost 0 bases. CDR3 sequence (DNA): TGTGCCAGCAGGTGGAGGCTAGCGGGAAACCAAGAGACCCAGTACTTC. It specifies CASRWRLAGNQETQYF.

The chain carries TRBV19 and TRBJ2-6; 8 nucleotides line up with TRBD1. J was trimmed by 2 bases and V by 6 bases; bases with no gene match: 12. CDR1 is LNHDA and CDR2 is SQIVND in the germline V gene (reference sequence). The CDR3 runs to 18 residues. As DNA, the CDR3 is TGTGCCAGTAGCCAAGCAGGGGGCAGGTGGACTGGGGCCAACGTCCTGACTTTC. Amino acid sequence: CASSQAGGRWTGANVLTF.

This clone appeared a few times. The chain uses TRBV12-3 or TRBV12-4 and TRBJ2-7; D remains ambiguous. V lost 3 bases and J lost 6, with 6 bases in between. The CDR3 sequence is 11 residues long. The chain's CDR3 is CASSFGREQYF. CDR3 coding DNA: TGTGCCAGCAGTTTTGGGCGCGAGCAGTACTTC.